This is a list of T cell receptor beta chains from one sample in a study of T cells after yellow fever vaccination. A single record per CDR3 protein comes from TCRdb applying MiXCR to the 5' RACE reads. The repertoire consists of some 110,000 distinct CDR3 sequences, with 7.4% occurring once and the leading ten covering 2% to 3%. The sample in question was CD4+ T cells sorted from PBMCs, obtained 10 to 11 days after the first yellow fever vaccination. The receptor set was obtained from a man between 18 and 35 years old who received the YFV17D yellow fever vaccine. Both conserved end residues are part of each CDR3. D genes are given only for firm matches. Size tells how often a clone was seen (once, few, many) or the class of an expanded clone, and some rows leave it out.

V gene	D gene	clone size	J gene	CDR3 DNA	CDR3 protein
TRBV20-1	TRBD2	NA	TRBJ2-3	TGCAGTCTCCTAGCGGGGGTCACAGATACGCAGTATTTT	CSLLAGVTDTQYF
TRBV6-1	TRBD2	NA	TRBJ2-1	TGTGCCAGTAGGCTCGGGACTAGCGGGGGGGCCAACAATGAGCAGTTCTTC	CASRLGTSGGANNEQFF
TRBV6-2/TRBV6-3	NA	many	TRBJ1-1	TGTGCCAGCAGAGGACAGCCACTTGCATTCACTGAAGCTTTCTTT	CASRGQPLAFTEAFF
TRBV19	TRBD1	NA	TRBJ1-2	TGTGCCAGCTCTCGGGGCAGGGGGCCACCCGGCTACACCTTC	CASSRGRGPPGYTF
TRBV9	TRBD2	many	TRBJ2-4	TGTGCCAGCAGCGTAGAGCGGGGAGTCGACCTAGCCAAAAACATTCAGTACTTC	CASSVERGVDLAKNIQYF
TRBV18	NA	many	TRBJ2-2	TGTGCCAGCTCACCAAGGGGAGGCACCGGGGAGCTGTTTTTT	CASSPRGGTGELFF
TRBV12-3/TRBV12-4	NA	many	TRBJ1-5	TGTGCCAGCAGGCAGGGCGTTGGGAATCAGCCCCAGCATTTT	CASRQGVGNQPQHF
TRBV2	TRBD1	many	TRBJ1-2	TGTGCCAGACGAGGACAGGGTCACTATGGCTACACCTTC	CARRGQGHYGYTF
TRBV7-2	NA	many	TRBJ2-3	TGTGCCAGCAGCCCCTCCCGGGATACGCAGTATTTT	CASSPSRDTQYF
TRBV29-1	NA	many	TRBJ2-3	TGCAGCGTTGAAACCGGGAGTACTAGCACAGATACGCAGTATTTT	CSVETGSTSTDTQYF
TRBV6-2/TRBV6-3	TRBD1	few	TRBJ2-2	TGTGCCAGCAGTGCCCCCAGGGGGCACGGGGAGCTGTTTTTT	CASSAPRGHGELFF
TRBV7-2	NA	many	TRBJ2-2	TGTGCCAGCACAGGGGGAGGTACCGGGGAGCTGTTTTTT	CASTGGGTGELFF
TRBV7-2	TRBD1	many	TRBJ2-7	TGTGCCAGCAGCTCCCCGGACAGGGAATTTTCCTACGAGCAGTACTTC	CASSSPDREFSYEQYF
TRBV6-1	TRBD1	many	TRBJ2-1	TGTGCCAGCAGGGGACAGGTGTGGAGTGAGCAGTTCTTC	CASRGQVWSEQFF
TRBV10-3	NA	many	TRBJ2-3	TGTGCCACCAACCGGGGGCTCACAGATACGCAGTATTTT	CATNRGLTDTQYF
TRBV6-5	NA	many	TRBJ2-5	TGTGCCAGCAGTTTTGGGACTTCCCAAGAGACCCAGTACTTC	CASSFGTSQETQYF
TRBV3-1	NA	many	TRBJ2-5	TGTGCCAGCAGCCCACTAGCATCGGAGACCCAGTACTTC	CASSPLASETQYF
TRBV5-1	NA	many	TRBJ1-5	TGCGCCAGCAGCCAGGGCTTCGGCAATCAGCCCCAGCATTTT	CASSQGFGNQPQHF
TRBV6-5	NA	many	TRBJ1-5	TGTGCCAGCACCTGGGGGGGGGTCGGTCAGCCCCAGCATTTT	CASTWGGVGQPQHF
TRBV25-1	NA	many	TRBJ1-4	TGTGCCAGCAGTGAATATAGCACAGGGTTCTCAACTAATGAAAAACTGTTTTTT	CASSEYSTGFSTNEKLFF
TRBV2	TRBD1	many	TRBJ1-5	TGTGCCAGCAGTGTACAGGGTGAGGACAGGCAGCCCCAGCATTTT	CASSVQGEDRQPQHF
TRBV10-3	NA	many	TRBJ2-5	TGTGCCATCAGCGTACGTGGGCAAGAGACCCAGTACTTC	CAISVRGQETQYF
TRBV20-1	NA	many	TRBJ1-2	TGCAGTGCTCCAGAAAACTATGGCTACACCTTC	CSAPENYGYTF
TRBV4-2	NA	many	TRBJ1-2	TGTGCCAGCAGCCCCCAGGGGCGCCCCCATGGCTACACCTTC	CASSPQGRPHGYTF
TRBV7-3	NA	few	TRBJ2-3	TGTGCCAGCAGCCCCCGAAGTTCTGGCACAGATACGCAGTATTTT	CASSPRSSGTDTQYF
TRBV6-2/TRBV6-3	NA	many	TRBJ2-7	TGTGCCACCTCGCCGGGACCCTTAACCATTTACGAGCAGTACTTC	CATSPGPLTIYEQYF
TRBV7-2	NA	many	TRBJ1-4	TGTGCCAGCAGCATCCGCCCAGGGGCGGATGAAAAACTGTTTTTT	CASSIRPGADEKLFF